A selection of T cell receptor beta chains follows, all from one sample in a study of blood T cell repertoires in COVID-19. The assay was immunoSEQ multiplex PCR, and TCRdb's table has in-frame clones only and misses some. The table includes over 200,000 clones, roughly nine tenths detected once. Source material: peripheral blood. These receptors were taken from a man in his sixties who had recovered from COVID-19. The CDR3 runs from the conserved cysteine through the conserved F or W. D genes are given only for firm matches. For some rows the clone size is stated as once, few or many, or as a class when expanded; others skip it.

>TRBJ2-2|TRBV19|NA|NA
TGTGCCAGTAGCCCTAAGGACAGAGACACCGGGGAGCTGTTTTTT
CASSPKDRDTGELFF
>TRBJ1-6|TRBV27|NA|NA
TGTGCCACCTCTTATTCACCCCTCCACTTT
CATSYSPLHF
>TRBJ1-3|TRBV18|NA|NA
TGTGCCAGCTCACTCGGGAAGGCCGGCGCCGGAAACACCATATATTTT
CASSLGKAGAGNTIYF
>TRBJ2-1|TRBV9|NA|many
TGTGCCAGCTCCTACCGGGGATACAATGAGCAGTTCTTC
CASSYRGYNEQFF
>TRBJ2-2|TRBV28|NA|NA
TGTGCCAGCAGACCCGCCTTCGGAGGGGCTTCGAACACCGGGGAGCTGTTTTTT
CASRPAFGGASNTGELFF
>TRBJ2-7|TRBV7-2|NA|NA
TGTGCCAGCAGCCTCTTAGCGTTCTACGAGCAGTACTTC
CASSLLAFYEQYF
>TRBJ2-1|TRBV9|NA|NA
TGTGCCAGCAGCGTAGGGGCGCGGGGCTCCTACAATGAGCAGTTCTTC
CASSVGARGSYNEQFF
>TRBJ2-7|TRBV5-1|TRBD2|NA
TGCGCCAGCAGCTTGGCTCTAGCGGGAGCCTCCGACGAGCAGTACTTC
CASSLALAGASDEQYF
>TRBJ2-5|TRBV6-5|TRBD2|NA
TGTGCCAGCAGTCGACAGCGGGGGGCGGAGGAGACCCAGTACTTC
CASSRQRGAEETQYF
>TRBJ2-7|TRBV7-2|NA|NA
TGTGCCAGCAGCTTAGTGAAAGGAGATGAGCAGTACTTC
CASSLVKGDEQYF
>TRBJ1-2|TRBV19|NA|NA
TGTGCCAGTAGTATACAGGGCTCTGGCTACACCTTC
CASSIQGSGYTF
>TRBJ2-7|TRBV14|NA|NA
TGTGCCAGCAGCCAAGGCAGGGGACGGAACTACGAGCAGTACTTC
CASSQGRGRNYEQYF
>TRBJ1-2|TRBV3-1/TRBV3-2|NA|NA
TGTGCCAGCAGCCCCCTGACAGAATATGGCTACACCTTC
CASSPLTEYGYTF
>TRBJ1-5|TRBV7-2|TRBD1|NA
TGTGCCAGCAGCTTTATCGGACAGGGCAATCAGCCCCAGCATTTT
CASSFIGQGNQPQHF
>TRBJ1-2|TRBV28|NA|NA
TGTGCCAGCATAGCGCTCAGGAACTATGGCTACACCTTC
CASIALRNYGYTF
>TRBJ2-3|TRBV27|TRBD2|NA
TGTGCCAGCAGACCTAGCGGAGCTAGCACAGATACGCAGTATTTT
CASRPSGASTDTQYF
>TRBJ2-2|TRBV28|NA|few
TGTGCCAGCAGTTTGCAGCGGGCCCCCAACACCGGGGAGCTGTTTTTT
CASSLQRAPNTGELFF
>TRBJ2-7|TRBV9|TRBD2|NA
TGTGCCAGCAGCGTAGACGCGGGAGTATCGTACGAGCAGTACTTC
CASSVDAGVSYEQYF
>TRBJ2-2|TRBV7-3|TRBD1|NA
TGTGCCAGCAGTCCGACAGGGACGAACACCGGGGAGCTGTTTTTT
CASSPTGTNTGELFF
>TRBJ1-5|TRBV19|NA|few
TGTGCCAGTAGTGACACTTTACGGCAGCCCCAGCATTTT
CASSDTLRQPQHF
>TRBJ1-6|TRBV18|NA|once
TGTGCCAGCTCACCCGACAGTCCCCACACCCATTCACCCCTCCACTTT
CASSPDSPHTHSPLHF
>TRBJ2-2|TRBV18|TRBD2|NA
TGTGCCAGCGCGACTAGCGGCGCGAACACCGGGGAGCTGTTTTTT
CASATSGANTGELFF
>TRBJ2-7|TRBV5-4|TRBD2|NA
TGTGCCAGCAGCACGACTAGCGGGATGGCTTACGAGCAGTACTTC
CASSTTSGMAYEQYF
>TRBJ1-4|TRBV4-2|NA|NA
TGTGCCAGCAGCCAAGAGGGCAGCAGCCTGAATGAAAAACTGTTTTTT
CASSQEGSSLNEKLFF
>TRBJ1-2|TRBV4-1|TRBD1|few
TGCGCCAGCAGCCCGAAGGCCCTGGGGCAGGGGGCGGGCTACACCTTC
CASSPKALGQGAGYTF
>TRBJ2-3|TRBV5-1|NA|NA
TGCGCCAGCAGCCCGGGACTCCGGAGGGATACGCAGTATTTT
CASSPGLRRDTQYF
>TRBJ2-7|TRBV2|TRBD1|NA
TGTGCCAGTTGGGACAGGGGTTACGAGCAGTACTTC
CASWDRGYEQYF
>TRBJ2-2|TRBV5-1|NA|once
TGCGCCAGCAGCCCCCAACCCCCACTTAACACCGGGGAGCTGTTTTTT
CASSPQPPLNTGELFF
>TRBJ2-1|TRBV7-3|TRBD2|few
TGTGCCAGCAGCGCCGATCTTAGCGGGTCTTCTATCAATGAGCAGTTCTTC
CASSADLSGSSINEQFF
>TRBJ2-7|TRBV2|NA|NA
TGTGCCAGCATTGGCAGGAACTACGAGCAGTACTTC
CASIGRNYEQYF
>TRBJ1-1|TRBV3-1/TRBV3-2|NA|NA
TGTGCCAGCAGCCCGATGGGCAGAGAAGCTTTCTTT
CASSPMGREAFF
>TRBJ2-6|TRBV3-1/TRBV3-2|NA|NA
TGTGCCAGCAGCCAATCCCTATCCGACTCTGGGGCCAACGTCCTGACTTTC
CASSQSLSDSGANVLTF
>TRBJ2-3|TRBV27|TRBD2|NA
TGTGCCAGCAGTTTAAGCGGAGGTAGCGGGAGGCCCCGGGATACGCAGTATTTT
CASSLSGGSGRPRDTQYF
>TRBJ2-1|TRBV7-3|NA|once
TGTGCCAGCAGCCAAGGTGGGAGGCAATTCAATGAGCAGTTCTTC
CASSQGGRQFNEQFF
>TRBJ2-7|TRBV4-1|TRBD2|NA
TGCGCCAGCAGCCACGATGGACGGCGGGGGGACTACGAGCAGTACTTC
CASSHDGRRGDYEQYF
>TRBJ1-5|TRBV19|NA|NA
TGTGCCAGTAGTATAGCAGATAGCAATCAGCCCCAGCATTTT
CASSIADSNQPQHF
>TRBJ2-1|TRBV4-2|TRBD2|NA
TGTGCCAGCAGCCCCTTGGTGGGACTAGCGGGGGGAAGCTCCTACAATGAGCAGTTCTTC
CASSPLVGLAGGSSYNEQFF
>TRBJ2-5|TRBV7-3|TRBD2|NA
TGTGCCAGCAGCTTATCCGGGGGGGCAGAGACCCAGTACTTC
CASSLSGGAETQYF
>TRBJ1-3|TRBV7-9|NA|NA
TGTGCCAGCAGCTTTGGGCAGCAGGGTTTTGGAAACACCATATATTTT
CASSFGQQGFGNTIYF
>TRBJ2-2|TRBV30|NA|NA
TGTGCCTGGGCACAGGACGCAAACACCGGGGAGCTGTTTTTT
CAWAQDANTGELFF
>TRBJ2-1|TRBV5-1|TRBD1|NA
TGCGCCAGCAGCTGGACAGGCGACAATGAGCAGTTCTTC
CASSWTGDNEQFF
>TRBJ1-2|TRBV6-5|NA|NA
TGTGCCAGCAGCCCCGTCGGGTACTATGGCTACACCTTC
CASSPVGYYGYTF
>TRBJ1-5|TRBV19|TRBD1|NA
TGTGCCAGTAGTATAGCAGGGGGCACTAGCAATCAGCCCCAGCATTTT
CASSIAGGTSNQPQHF
>TRBJ2-7|TRBV3-1/TRBV3-2|TRBD1|few
TGTGCCAGCAGCCGGACAGGAAACGAGCAGTACTTC
CASSRTGNEQYF
>TRBJ1-1|TRBV12-3/TRBV12-4|NA|NA
TGTGCCAGCAGTATACGCAGTAACACTGAAGCTTTCTTT
CASSIRSNTEAFF
>TRBJ2-1|TRBV5-4|NA|NA
TGTGCCAGCAGCAGACCCCCCGGGACAAACAATGAGCAGTTCTTC
CASSRPPGTNNEQFF
>TRBJ2-7|TRBV9|NA|NA
TGTGCCAGCAGCGTAGGAGGAGAGATAGCATACGAGCAGTACTTC
CASSVGGEIAYEQYF
>TRBJ2-3|TRBV7-6|TRBD2|NA
TGTGCCAGCAGCTCCCCTAGCGGGGACACAGATACGCAGTATTTT
CASSSPSGDTDTQYF
>TRBJ1-1|TRBV28|NA|few
TGTGCCAGCAGTTTGGCGAACACTGAAGCTTTCTTT
CASSLANTEAFF
>TRBJ2-1|TRBV11-1|NA|NA
TGTGCCAGCAGCTCGCTTTATGGGAGTGAGCAGTTCTTC
CASSSLYGSEQFF
>TRBJ1-2|TRBV19|TRBD1|NA
TGTGCCAGTAGTACCCCGGGACAGTTCTATGGCTACACCTTC
CASSTPGQFYGYTF
>TRBJ1-5|TRBV27|NA|NA
TGTGCCAGCAGGAGACCGCCCCCTCACAGGGATGCTTGTCAGCCCCAGCATTTT
CASRRPPPHRDACQPQHF
>TRBJ2-7|TRBV6-2/TRBV6-3|TRBD2|NA
TGTGCCAGCAGTCCCGGACTAGCGGGATCCCGGCCCCCCTACGAGCAGTACTTC
CASSPGLAGSRPPYEQYF
>TRBJ1-2|TRBV12-3/TRBV12-4|TRBD1|NA
TGTGCCAGCAGCCAGGACAGGTCGCGTGGCTACACCTTC
CASSQDRSRGYTF
>TRBJ1-6|TRBV3-1/TRBV3-2|TRBD1|NA
TGTGCCAGCAGCCAAGATTGGGCGTCCGGGACAGTAATTTCACCCCTCCACTTT
CASSQDWASGTVISPLHF
>TRBJ2-1|TRBV7-6|NA|NA
TGTGCCAGCAGAAAGACTTTATTTTCTGAGCAGTTCTTC
CASRKTLFSEQFF
>TRBJ2-7|TRBV9|NA|NA
TGTGCCAGCAGCGTAGGAGGCGAATACGAGCAGTACTTC
CASSVGGEYEQYF
>TRBJ2-7|TRBV30|TRBD2|NA
TGTGCCTGGAGTGTGACCGGGACTAGTCACGAGCAGTACTTC
CAWSVTGTSHEQYF
>TRBJ1-5|TRBV19|NA|once
TGTGCCAGTAGCCTCAATACAGGGCGGCTCAATCAGCCCCAGCATTTT
CASSLNTGRLNQPQHF
>TRBJ2-3|TRBV27|NA|NA
TGTGCCAGCAGTTTCGGACTCGTGGGGGATACGCAGTATTTT
CASSFGLVGDTQYF